This T cell receptor (beta chain) was obtained from a study of T cell responses to AZD1222 COVID-19 vaccine. Repertoires were generated with immunoSEQ multiplex PCR, while TCRdb's copy carries only in-frame clones and drops some. This sample has some 130,000 clones, with around 90% found just once. This sequence was found in an adult in good health. Sequencing used peripheral blood, obtained on day 0 of MenACWY control vaccination.

The CDR3 DNA follows: TGTGCCAGCAGTGGACTAGCGGGATACCCCACCGGGGAGCTGTTTTTT. As protein: CASSGLAGYPTGELFF. The V call is TRBV5-6, the J call TRBJ2-2, with TRBD2 matching over 12 bases. CDR3 length: 16 residues. J lost 4 bases, V lost 5 bases, and 6 bases had no gene match. The germline CDR1 and CDR2 sequences are SGHDT and YYEEEE.